This TCR beta chain was recorded in a study of cytomegalovirus exposure and HLA in healthy donors. Study-level background: T cells numbering approximately 170 million yielded 100 million to 120 million unique TCR beta sequences in an earlier analysis.

Broader study findings: Through in vitro validation, a few CMV-associated chains were shown to be specific for CMV antigens. Presence/absence analyses rested on an assumption that sequencing depth was roughly uniform across donors. Indistinguishable V segments, including TRBV6-2 and TRBV6-3, were excluded.

Amplification used 60 Vbeta primers and 13 Jbeta primers. Using immunoSEQ multiplex PCR, the repertoire was profiled, and TCRdb retains in-frame clones only, with some absent. The table lists about 110,000 clones, less than 70% of them singletons, with 5% to 7% in the top ten. Germline V gives CDR1 GTSNPN, CDR2 SVGIG (reference sequence). The length of the CDR3 is 16 residues. Trimming at V came to 0 bases and at J to 3 bases, leaving 8 bases not matched to a gene. With regard to this clone: What it recognizes is unknown.

The TCR originated in a woman in her sixties or seventies in good health and CMV-seropositive. The sample taken for sequencing was PBMCs. This chain joins TRBV30 and TRBJ2-7, with 10 bases that match TRBD1. DNA of the CDR3: TGTGCCTGGAGTGTACCCCGGGACAGGGGACTCTACGAGCAGTACTTC. Translated, it gives CAWSVPRDRGLYEQYF.